This T cell receptor beta chain emerged from a study of regulatory T cells in long-lasting Graves disease. Study-level findings and limits: Segments TRBV28, TRBJ1-2 and TRBJ2-5 showed preferential usage in persistent disease. Small numbers of samples may have cut accuracy. Researchers reported studying only peripheral blood, not thyroid tissue.

Libraries of TCR beta came from iRepertoire HTBI primers plus Arm-PCR of CDR3 regions. In the original analysis: Gene usage covered approximately 60 TRBV and more than twelve TRBJ segments. TCRdb used MiXCR to reprocess the multiplex PCR reads, holding one entry per CDR3 protein. The authors' filters were not applied to this entry. The table includes hundreds of thousands of distinct CDR3 sequences, about 22% detected once. This sample's time point: persistent/refractory GD, antithyroid drugs over 5 years with positive TRAb. RNA isolated from PBMCs was used to make the TCR library. There are 14 residues in the CDR3. Germline V CDR1 and CDR2: SQVTM, ANQGSEA. V was shortened by 4 bases and J by 3 bases, with 12 bases between the two germline ends. Ten or more counts support this clonotype. What it binds is not known.

The source material was peripheral blood mononuclear cells (PBMCs), sampled when the disease was refractory, from a patient treated with antithyroid drugs. The origin of this receptor is a female donor with Graves disease. The V call is TRBV29-1, the J call TRBJ2-2, with TRBD1 as a possible D gene (6 bases). The CDR3 region has the DNA TGCAGCGTTGTGGACAGTTGGGACACCGGGGAGCTGTTTTTT. This translates into CSVVDSWDTGELFF.